This TCR beta chain was sequenced during a study of post-analysis software for immune sequencing data. Prepared TCR beta cDNA libraries contained unique molecular identifiers. TCRdb reanalysed the PCR reads using MiXCR and keeps one entry per CDR3 protein. Of about 820,000 distinct CDR3 sequences listed, about 53% are singletons. CDR1 is DFQATT, CDR2 SNEGSKA, per germline (reference sequence). The CDR3 contains 18 residues. Unmatched junction bases numbered 7, after V lost 0 bases and J lost 0 bases. Study-level findings and limits: Patients showed TRBV5-6, TRBV5-1 and TRBV20-1 among a few TRBV segments more frequent than in controls. F measure showed strong co-clustering of same-batch samples. The study found significantly lower normalized Chao1 diversity in multiple sclerosis patients than in controls.

As to this clonotype: Its target is unknown.

This chain uses TRBV20-1 with TRBJ2-3; 12 bases map to TRBD2. What was sequenced was blood. The clonotype comes from a girl aged 10 to 17 with multiple sclerosis. For the CDR3, the DNA is TGCAGTGCTAGAGAAGGACTAGCGGGGATTACTAGCACAGATACGCAGTATTTT. As protein: CSAREGLAGITSTDTQYF.